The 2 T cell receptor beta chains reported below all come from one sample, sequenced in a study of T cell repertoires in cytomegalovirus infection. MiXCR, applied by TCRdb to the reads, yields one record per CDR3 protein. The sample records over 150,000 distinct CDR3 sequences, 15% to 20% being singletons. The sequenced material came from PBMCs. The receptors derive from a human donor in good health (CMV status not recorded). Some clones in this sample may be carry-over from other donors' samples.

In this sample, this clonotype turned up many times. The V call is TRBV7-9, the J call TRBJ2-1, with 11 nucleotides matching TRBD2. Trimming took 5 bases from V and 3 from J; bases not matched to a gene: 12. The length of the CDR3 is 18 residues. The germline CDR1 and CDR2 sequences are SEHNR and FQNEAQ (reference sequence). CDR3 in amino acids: CASSILPMTSGDYNEQFF. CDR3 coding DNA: TGTGCCAGCAGCATTCTTCCTATGACTAGCGGGGACTACAATGAGCAGTTCTTC.

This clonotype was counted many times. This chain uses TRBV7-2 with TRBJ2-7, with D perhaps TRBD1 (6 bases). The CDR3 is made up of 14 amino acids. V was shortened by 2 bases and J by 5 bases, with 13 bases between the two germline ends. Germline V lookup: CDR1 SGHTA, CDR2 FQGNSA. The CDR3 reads CASSLPGHMHEQYF. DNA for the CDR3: TGTGCCAGCAGCTTACCGGGACACATGCACGAGCAGTACTTC.